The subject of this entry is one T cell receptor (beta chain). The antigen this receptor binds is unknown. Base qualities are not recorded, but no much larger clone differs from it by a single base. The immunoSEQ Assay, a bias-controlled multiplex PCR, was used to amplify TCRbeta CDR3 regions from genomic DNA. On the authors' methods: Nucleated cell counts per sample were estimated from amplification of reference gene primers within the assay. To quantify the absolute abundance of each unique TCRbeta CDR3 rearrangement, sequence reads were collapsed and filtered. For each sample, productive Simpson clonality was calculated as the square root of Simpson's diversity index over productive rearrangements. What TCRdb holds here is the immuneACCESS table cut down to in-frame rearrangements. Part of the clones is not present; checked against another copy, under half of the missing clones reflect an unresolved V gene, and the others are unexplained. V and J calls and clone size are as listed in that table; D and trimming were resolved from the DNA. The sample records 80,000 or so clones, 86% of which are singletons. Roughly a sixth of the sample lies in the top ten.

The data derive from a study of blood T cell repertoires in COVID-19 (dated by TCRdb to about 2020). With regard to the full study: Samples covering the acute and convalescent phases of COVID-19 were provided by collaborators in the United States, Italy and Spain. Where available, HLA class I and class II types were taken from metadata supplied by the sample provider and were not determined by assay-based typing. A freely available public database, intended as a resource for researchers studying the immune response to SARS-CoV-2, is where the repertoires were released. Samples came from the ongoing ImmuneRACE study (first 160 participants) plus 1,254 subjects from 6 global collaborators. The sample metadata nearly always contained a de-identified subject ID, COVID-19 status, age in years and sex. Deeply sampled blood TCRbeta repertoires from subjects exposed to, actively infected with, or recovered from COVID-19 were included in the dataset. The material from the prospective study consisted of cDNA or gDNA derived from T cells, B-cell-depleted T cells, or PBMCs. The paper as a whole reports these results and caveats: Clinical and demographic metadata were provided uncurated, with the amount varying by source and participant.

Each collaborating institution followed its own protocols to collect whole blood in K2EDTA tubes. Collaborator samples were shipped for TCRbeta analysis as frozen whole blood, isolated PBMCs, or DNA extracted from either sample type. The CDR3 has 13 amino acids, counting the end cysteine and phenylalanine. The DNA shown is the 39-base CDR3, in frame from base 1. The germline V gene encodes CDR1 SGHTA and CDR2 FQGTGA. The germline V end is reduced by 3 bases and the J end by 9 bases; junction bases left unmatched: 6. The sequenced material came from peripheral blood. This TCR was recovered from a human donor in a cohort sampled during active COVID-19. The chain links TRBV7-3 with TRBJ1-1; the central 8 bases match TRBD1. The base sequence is TGTGCCAGCAGCTTGGGACAGGTTGACAAAGCTTTCTTT. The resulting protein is CASSLGQVDKAFF. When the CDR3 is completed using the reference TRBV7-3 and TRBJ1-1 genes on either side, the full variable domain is GAGVSQTPSNKVTEKGKYVELRCDPISGHTALYWYRQSLGQGPEFLIYFQGTGAADDSGLPNDRFFAVRPEGSVSTLKIQRTERGDSAVYLCASSLGQVDKAFFGQGTRLTVV.